This T cell receptor (beta chain) was observed in a study of CD8+ T cells in alopecia areata. Germline V gene sequence: CDR1 GTSNPN, CDR2 SVGIG (reference sequence). The CDR3 loop spans 14 amino acids. With V trimmed by 4 bases and J by 0 bases, 3 bases remained unmatched. Indicated treatment: oral pan-JAK inhibitor, 5-10 mg twice daily. Specimens obtained from alopecia areata patients comprised lesional scalp punch biopsies and peripheral blood. cDNA serving as the sequencing template came from extracted, reverse transcribed RNA. Generated by immunoSEQ multiplex PCR, the TCRdb table keeps only in-frame clones and is missing some. The sample contains about 190,000 clones, roughly 66% of which appear only once. Study outcomes and limitations: Tofacitinib significantly lowered scalp clonality and expanded CD8+ clones among the top 100. Higher clonality and more expanded CD8+ clones appeared in lesional than normal scalp.

Concerning this clone: What it recognizes is unknown.

V usage is TRBV30 and J usage is TRBJ1-5, with 7 bases identical to TRBD1. The receptor's source is a human donor with alopecia areata. The input for sequencing was CD4+ T cells sorted from blood, taken at week 24, from a patient treated with tofacitinib. In DNA form, the CDR3 reads TGTGCCTGGACGGGACAGTATAGCAATCAGCCCCAGCATTTT. The encoded protein is CAWTGQYSNQPQHF.